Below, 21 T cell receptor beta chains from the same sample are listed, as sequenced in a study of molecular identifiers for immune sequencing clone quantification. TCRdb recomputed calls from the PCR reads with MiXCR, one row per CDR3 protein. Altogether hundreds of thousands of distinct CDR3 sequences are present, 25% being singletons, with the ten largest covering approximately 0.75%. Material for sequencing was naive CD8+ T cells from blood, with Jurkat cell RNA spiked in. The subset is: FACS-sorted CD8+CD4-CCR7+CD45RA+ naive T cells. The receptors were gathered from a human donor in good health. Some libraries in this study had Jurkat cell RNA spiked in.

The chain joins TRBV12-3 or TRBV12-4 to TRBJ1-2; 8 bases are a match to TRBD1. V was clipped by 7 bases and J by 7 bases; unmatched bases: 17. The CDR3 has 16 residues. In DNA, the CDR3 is TGTGCCAGCAACCCCCTAATCGGCCAGGGGGCGGTTGGCTACACCTTC. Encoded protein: CASNPLIGQGAVGYTF.

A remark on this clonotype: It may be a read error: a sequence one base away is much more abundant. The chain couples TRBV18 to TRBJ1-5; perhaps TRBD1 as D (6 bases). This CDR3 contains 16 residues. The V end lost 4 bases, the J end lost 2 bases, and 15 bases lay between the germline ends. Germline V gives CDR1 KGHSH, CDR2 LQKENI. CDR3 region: CASSLLGGLGNQPQHF. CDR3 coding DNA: TGTGCCAGCTCACTTCTAGGGGGGCTGGGCAATCAGCCCCAGCATTTT. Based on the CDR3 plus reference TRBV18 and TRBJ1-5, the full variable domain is NAGVMQNPRHLVRRRGQEARLRCSPMKGHSHVYWYRQLPEEGLKFMVYLQKENIIDESGMPKERFSAEFPKEGPSILRIQQVVRGDSAAYFCASSLLGGLGNQPQHFGDGTRLSIL.

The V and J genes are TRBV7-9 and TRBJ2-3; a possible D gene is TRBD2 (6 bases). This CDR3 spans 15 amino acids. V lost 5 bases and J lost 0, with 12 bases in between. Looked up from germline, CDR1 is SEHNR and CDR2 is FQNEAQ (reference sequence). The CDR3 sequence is CASSRRGRSTDTQYF. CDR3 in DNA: TGTGCCAGCAGCCGGCGGGGACGGAGCACAGATACGCAGTATTTT.

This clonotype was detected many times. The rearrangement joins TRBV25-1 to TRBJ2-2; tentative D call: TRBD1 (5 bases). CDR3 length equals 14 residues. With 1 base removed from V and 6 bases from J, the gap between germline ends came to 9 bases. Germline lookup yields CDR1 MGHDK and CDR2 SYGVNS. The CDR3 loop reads CASSEWGAPGELFF. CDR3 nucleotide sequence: TGTGCCAGCAGTGAATGGGGCGCACCCGGGGAGCTGTTTTTT.

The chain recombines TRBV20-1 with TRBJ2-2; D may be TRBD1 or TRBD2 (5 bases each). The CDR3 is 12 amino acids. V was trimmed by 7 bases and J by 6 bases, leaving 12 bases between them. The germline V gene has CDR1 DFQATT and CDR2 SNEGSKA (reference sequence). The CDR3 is CSGEGPPGELFF. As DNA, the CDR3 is TGCAGTGGTGAGGGGCCCCCCGGGGAGCTGTTTTTT.

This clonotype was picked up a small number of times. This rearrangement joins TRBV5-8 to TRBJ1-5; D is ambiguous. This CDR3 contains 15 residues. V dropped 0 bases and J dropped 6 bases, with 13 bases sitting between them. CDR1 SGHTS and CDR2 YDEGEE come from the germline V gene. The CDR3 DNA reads TGTGCCAGCAGCTTGGGACCGAATCAAGGTCAGCCCCAGCATTTT. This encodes CASSLGPNQGQPQHF.

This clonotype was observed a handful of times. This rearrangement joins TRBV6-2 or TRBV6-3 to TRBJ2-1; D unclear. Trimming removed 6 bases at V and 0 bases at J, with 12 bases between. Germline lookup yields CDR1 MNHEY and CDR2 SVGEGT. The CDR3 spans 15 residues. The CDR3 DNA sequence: TGTGCCAGCAGCCCTGACACTCTCTCCTACAATGAGCAGTTCTTC. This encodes CASSPDTLSYNEQFF.

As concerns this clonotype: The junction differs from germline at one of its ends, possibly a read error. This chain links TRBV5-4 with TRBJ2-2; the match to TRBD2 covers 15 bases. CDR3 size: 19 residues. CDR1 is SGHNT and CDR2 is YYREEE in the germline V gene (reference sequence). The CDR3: CASSLEGLAGGFGSTGELF. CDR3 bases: TGTGCCAGCAGCTTGGAAGGACTAGCGGGGGGGTTCGGGTCAACCGGGGAGCTGTTT.

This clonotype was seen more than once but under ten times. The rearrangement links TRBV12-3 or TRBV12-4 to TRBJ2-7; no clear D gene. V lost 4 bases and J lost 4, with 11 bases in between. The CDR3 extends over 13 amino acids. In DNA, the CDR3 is TGTGCCAGCAGTTATGCCCAAGATTACGAGCAGTACTTC. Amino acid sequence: CASSYAQDYEQYF.

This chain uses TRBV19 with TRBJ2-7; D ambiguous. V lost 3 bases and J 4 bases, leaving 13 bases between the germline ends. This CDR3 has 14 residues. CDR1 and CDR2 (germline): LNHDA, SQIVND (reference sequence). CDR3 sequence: CASSIGSLGYEQYF. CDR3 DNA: TGTGCCAGTAGTATTGGATCCCTCGGATACGAGCAGTACTTC.

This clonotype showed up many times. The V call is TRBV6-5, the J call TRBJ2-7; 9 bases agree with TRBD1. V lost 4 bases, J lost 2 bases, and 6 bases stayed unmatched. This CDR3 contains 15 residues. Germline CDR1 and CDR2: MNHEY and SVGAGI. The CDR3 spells CASSSGTGPTYEQYF. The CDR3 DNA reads TGTGCCAGCAGTTCCGGGACAGGGCCCACCTACGAGCAGTACTTC.

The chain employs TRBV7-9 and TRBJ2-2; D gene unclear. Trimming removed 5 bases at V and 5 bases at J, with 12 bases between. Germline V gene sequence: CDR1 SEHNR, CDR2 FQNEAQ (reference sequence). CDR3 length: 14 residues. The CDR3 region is CASSPSFLTGELFF. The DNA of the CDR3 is TGTGCCAGCAGCCCCTCCTTCCTAACCGGGGAGCTGTTTTTT.

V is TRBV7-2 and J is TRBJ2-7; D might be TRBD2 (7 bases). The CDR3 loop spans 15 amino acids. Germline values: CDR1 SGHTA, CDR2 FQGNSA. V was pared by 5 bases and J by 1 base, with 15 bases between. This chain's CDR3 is CTSSALRGGSYEQYF. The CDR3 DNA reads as TGTACCAGCAGCGCCCTTAGGGGGGGTTCCTACGAGCAGTACTTC.

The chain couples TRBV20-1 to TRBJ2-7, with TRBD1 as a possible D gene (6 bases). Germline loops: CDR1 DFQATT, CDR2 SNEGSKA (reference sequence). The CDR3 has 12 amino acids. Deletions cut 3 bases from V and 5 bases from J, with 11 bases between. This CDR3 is CSASPQGHEQYF. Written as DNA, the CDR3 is TGCAGTGCTAGTCCACAGGGCCACGAGCAGTACTTC.

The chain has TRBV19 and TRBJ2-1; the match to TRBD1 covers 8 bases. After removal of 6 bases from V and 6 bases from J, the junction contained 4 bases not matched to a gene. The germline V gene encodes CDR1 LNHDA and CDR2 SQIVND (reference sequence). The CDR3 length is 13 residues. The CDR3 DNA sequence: TGTGCCAGTAGAAAGGACAGGGTCAATGAGCAGTTCTTC. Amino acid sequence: CASRKDRVNEQFF.

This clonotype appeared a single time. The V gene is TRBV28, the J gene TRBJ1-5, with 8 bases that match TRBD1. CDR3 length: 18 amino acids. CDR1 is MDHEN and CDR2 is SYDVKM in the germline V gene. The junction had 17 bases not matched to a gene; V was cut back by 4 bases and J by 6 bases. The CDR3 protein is CASSSFGGDRRGGQPQHF. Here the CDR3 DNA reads TGTGCCAGCAGTTCATTCGGCGGGGACAGGCGTGGGGGTCAGCCCCAGCATTTT.

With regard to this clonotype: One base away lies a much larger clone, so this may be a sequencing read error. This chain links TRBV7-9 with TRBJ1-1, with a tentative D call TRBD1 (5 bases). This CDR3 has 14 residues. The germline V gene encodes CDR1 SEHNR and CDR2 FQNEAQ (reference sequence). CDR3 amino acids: CASSLVAGQAAALF. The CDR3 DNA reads TGTGCCAGCAGCTTAGTAGCGGGGCAGGCCGCAGCTCTCTTT.

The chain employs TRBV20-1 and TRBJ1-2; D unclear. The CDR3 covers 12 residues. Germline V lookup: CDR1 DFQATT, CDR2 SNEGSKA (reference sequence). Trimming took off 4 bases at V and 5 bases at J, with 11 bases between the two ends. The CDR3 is CSANTELYGYTF. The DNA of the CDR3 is TGCAGTGCTAATACAGAGTTGTATGGCTACACCTTC.

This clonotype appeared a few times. The CDR3 reads CATSDPLAGASNEQFF. The DNA of the CDR3 is TGTGCCACCAGTGATCCTCTAGCGGGAGCTTCGAATGAGCAGTTCTTC. The genes are TRBV24-1 and TRBJ2-1, with 10 bases matching TRBD2. The germline V gene has CDR1 KGHDR and CDR2 SFDVKD. The CDR3 is 16 amino acids. V was pared by 3 bases and J by 7 bases, with 8 bases of the junction left unmatched.

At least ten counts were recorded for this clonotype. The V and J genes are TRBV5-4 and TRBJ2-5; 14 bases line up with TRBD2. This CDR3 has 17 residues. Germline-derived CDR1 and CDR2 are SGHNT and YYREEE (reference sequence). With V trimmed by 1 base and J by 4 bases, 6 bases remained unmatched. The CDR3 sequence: CASSLRGLAGAGETQYF. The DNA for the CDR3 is TGTGCCAGCAGCTTGAGGGGACTAGCGGGGGCCGGAGAGACCCAGTACTTC.

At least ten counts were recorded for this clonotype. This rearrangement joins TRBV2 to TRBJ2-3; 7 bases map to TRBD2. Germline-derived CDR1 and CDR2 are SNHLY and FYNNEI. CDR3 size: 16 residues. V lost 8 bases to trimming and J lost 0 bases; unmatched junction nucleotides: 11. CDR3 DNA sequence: TGTGCCAGCCCGCCCGCGCGCGGGAGTAGCACAGATACGCAGTATTTT. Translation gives CASPPARGSSTDTQYF.